The T cell receptor (beta chain) under discussion was sequenced for a study of blood T cells in healthy people across ages. Study-level points and caveats: Strong correlation was found linking TCR beta diversity to naive T cell percentage.

A second PCR of about 7 to 11 cycles used a sample-barcoded 5' primer and a J-beta primer mix. The template-switch adaptor, which had 12 random nucleotides, put a tag on each cDNA molecule. TCRdb processed the 5' RACE reads anew with MiXCR; each CDR3 protein has one entry. The sample consists of roughly 790,000 distinct CDR3 sequences, roughly 45% of them appearing once. Aged about 6 to 95, donors were systemically healthy Caucasians from Russia. Germline CDR1 reads GTSNPN; CDR2 reads SVGIG (reference sequence). J was trimmed by 9 bases and V by 4 bases; bases with no gene match: 9. CDR3 length equals 13 residues. This clonotype has more than one count but fewer than ten. Its antigen is as yet unknown.

The V gene is TRBV30, the J gene TRBJ1-5; 7 bases match TRBD1. Sequencing input: blood. The receptor's source is a woman between 55 and 75 years old in good health. CDR3 in DNA: TGTGCCTGGAATCGACAGGGAGGCCGGCCCCAGCATTTT. Translated: CAWNRQGGRPQHF. The whole variable domain, filled in from reference TRBV30 and TRBJ1-5, reads SQTIHQWPATLVQPVGSPLSLECTVEGTSNPNLYWYRQAAGRGLQLLFYSVGIGQISSEVPQNLSASRPQDRQFILSSKKLLLSDSGFYLCAWNRQGGRPQHFGDGTRLSIL.